The clone carrying this TCR beta chain has more than one count but fewer than ten. Each CDR3 protein gets one entry after TCRdb re-called the RT-PCR reads with MiXCR. The sample has hundreds of thousands of distinct CDR3 sequences; 11% to 15% are singletons. Trimming took 1 base from V and 2 from J; bases not matched to a gene: 3. CDR3 length: 15 amino acids. Germline V gene sequence: CDR1 SGHKS, CDR2 YYEKEE (reference sequence). The sequence was obtained from a female donor in good health, serving as a healthy control. Sequenced material: memory CD4+ T cells from blood. The genes are TRBV5-5 and TRBJ2-3; 8 positions agree with TRBD2. CDR3 amino acids: CASSLFGGATDTQYF. CDR3 sequence (DNA): TGTGCCAGCAGCTTGTTCGGGGGGGCCACAGATACGCAGTATTTT.